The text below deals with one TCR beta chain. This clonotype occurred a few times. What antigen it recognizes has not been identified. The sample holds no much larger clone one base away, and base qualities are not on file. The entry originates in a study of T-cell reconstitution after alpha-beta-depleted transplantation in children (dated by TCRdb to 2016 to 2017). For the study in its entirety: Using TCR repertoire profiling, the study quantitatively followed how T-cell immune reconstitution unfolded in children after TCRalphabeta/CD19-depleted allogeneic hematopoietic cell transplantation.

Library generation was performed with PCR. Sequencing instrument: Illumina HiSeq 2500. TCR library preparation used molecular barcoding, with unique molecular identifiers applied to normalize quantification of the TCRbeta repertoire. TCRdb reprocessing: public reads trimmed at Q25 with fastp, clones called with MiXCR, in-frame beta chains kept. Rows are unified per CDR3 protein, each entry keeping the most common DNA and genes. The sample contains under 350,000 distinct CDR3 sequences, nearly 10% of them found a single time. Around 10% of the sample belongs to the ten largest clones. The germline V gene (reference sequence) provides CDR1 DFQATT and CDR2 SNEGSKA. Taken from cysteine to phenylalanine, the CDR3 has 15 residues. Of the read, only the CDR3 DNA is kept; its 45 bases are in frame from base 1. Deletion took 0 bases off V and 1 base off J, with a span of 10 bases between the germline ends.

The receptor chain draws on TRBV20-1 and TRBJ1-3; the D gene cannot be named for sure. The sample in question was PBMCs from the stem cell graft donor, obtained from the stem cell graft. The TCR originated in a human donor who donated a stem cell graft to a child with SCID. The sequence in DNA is TGCAGTGCTAGAGATCCCCGGTATTCTGGAAACACCATATATTTT. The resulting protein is CSARDPRYSGNTIYF.